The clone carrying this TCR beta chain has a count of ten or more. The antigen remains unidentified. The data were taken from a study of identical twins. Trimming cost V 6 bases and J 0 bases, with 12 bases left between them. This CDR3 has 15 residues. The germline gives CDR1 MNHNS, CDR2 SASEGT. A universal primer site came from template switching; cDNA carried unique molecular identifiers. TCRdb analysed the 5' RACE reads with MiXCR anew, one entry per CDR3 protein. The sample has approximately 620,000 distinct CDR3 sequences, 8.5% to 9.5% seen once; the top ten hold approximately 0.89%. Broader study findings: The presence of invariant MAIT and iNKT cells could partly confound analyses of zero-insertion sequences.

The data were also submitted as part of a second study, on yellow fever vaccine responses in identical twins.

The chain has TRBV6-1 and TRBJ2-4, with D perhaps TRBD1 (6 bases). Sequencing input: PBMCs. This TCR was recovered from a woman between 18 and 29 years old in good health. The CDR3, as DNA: TGTGCCAGCAGCCTACAGGGATCAGCCAAAAACATTCAGTACTTC. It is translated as CASSLQGSAKNIQYF.